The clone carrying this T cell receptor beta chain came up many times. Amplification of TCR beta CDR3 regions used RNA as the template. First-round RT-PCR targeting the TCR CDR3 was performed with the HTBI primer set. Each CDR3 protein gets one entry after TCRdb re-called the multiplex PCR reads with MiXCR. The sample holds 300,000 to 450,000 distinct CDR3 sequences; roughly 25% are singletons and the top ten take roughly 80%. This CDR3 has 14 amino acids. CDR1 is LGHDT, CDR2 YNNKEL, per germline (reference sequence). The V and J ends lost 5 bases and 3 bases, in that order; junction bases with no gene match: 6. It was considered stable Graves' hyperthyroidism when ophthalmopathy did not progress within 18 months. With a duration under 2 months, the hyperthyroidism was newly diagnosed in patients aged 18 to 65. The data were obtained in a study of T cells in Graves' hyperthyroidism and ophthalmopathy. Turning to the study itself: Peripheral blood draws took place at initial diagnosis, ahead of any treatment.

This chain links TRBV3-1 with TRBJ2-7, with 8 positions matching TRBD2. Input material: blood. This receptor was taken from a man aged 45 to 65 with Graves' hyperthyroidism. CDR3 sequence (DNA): TGTGCCAGCAGCTTCTGGACTAGCTACTACGAGCAGTACTTC. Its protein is CASSFWTSYYEQYF.